The 14 T cell receptor beta chains in this list originate from one sample, sequenced in a study of molecular identifiers for immune sequencing clone quantification. MiXCR, run by TCRdb on the PCR reads, gives a single entry per CDR3 protein. The table shows about 70,000 distinct CDR3 sequences, with 15% to 20% occurring only once. The specimen was naive CD8+ T cells from blood, with Jurkat cell RNA spiked in. Subset defined: FACS-sorted CD8+CD4-CCR7+CD45RA+ naive T cells. The receptor set was obtained from a human donor in good health. Some libraries in this study had Jurkat cell RNA spiked in.

In its sample, this clonotype was seen a few times. The chain has TRBV7-2 and TRBJ1-2; a possible D gene is TRBD1 (5 bases). The germline gives CDR1 SGHTA, CDR2 FQGNSA. This CDR3 is 12 amino acids long. With 9 bases removed from V and 8 bases from J, the gap between germline ends came to 16 bases. The CDR3: CARGTGGGGYTF. In DNA, the CDR3 is TGTGCCAGGGGGACCGGGGGGGGAGGCTACACCTTC. The full variable domain, in which reference TRBV7-2 and TRBJ1-2 provide the parts outside the CDR3, is GAGVSQSPSNKVTEKGKDVELRCDPISGHTALYWYRQSLGQGLEFLIYFQGNSAPDKSGLPSDRFSAERTGGSVSTLTIQRTQQEDSAVYLCARGTGGGGYTFGSGTRLTVV.

Note on this clonotype: This may arise from a read error, as a much more abundant clone is one base away. CDR3 loop: CASSMGLYSNQPQHF. For the CDR3, the DNA is TGTGCCAGTAGTATGGGCCTATATAGCAATCAGCCCCAGCATTTT. This chain uses TRBV19 with TRBJ1-5; unclear D gene. CDR3 length: 15 amino acids. Trimming stripped 3 bases from V and 0 bases from J, with 9 bases between. The V gene's germline CDR1 is LNHDA and CDR2 SQIVND (reference sequence).

The genes are TRBV6-1 and TRBJ2-7; TRBD2 aligns across 10 bases. V was clipped by 7 bases and J by 1 base; unmatched bases: 4. The CDR3 runs to 14 residues. Germline V lookup: CDR1 MNHNS, CDR2 SASEGT. CDR3 residues: CASTGTSESYEQYF. The CDR3 nucleotides read TGTGCCAGCACCGGGACTAGCGAATCCTACGAGCAGTACTTC.

The table lists this clonotype with many counts. The chain recombines TRBV27 with TRBJ2-7; TRBD1 aligns across 10 bases. Germline V gene data show CDR1 as MNHEY and CDR2 as SMNVEV (reference sequence). The V and J ends lost 6 bases and 5 bases, in that order; junction bases with no gene match: 4. The CDR3 length is 13 residues. CDR3 DNA sequence: TGTGCCAGCAGCCCGGACAGGGGGAACGAGCAGTACTTC. It codes for CASSPDRGNEQYF.

As for this clonotype: A read error is possible here, since a much larger clone lies one base away. In DNA, the CDR3 is TGTGCCAGCAGCTCCGGACTAGTGGGAGGTTTTAAGTACTTC. Amino acids: CASSSGLVGGFKYF. The V and J genes are TRBV6-5 and TRBJ2-5; TRBD2 aligns across 7 bases. The CDR3 length is 14 residues. Germline CDR1 MNHEY, CDR2 SVGAGI. Trimming took 6 bases from V and 12 from J; bases not matched to a gene: 16.

V gene TRBV5-1 combines with J gene TRBJ2-7, with a possible D match to TRBD1 (7 bases). The V and J ends lost 0 bases and 0 bases respectively, with 10 bases between them. CDR3 length: 15 amino acids. In germline, CDR1 is SGHRS, CDR2 YFSETQ. CDR3 sequence: CASSLDRGLSYEQYF. CDR3 DNA sequence: TGCGCCAGCAGCTTGGACAGGGGACTCTCCTACGAGCAGTACTTC.

On this clonotype itself: A much larger clone lies one base from this, so it may be a read error. V usage is TRBV4-1 and J usage is TRBJ2-7; no clear D. Trimming cost V 1 base and J 2 bases, with 15 bases left between them. Germline CDR1 reads MGHRA; CDR2 reads YSYEKL. The CDR3 is 16 amino acids. The CDR3 sequence: CASSQGPLVVTYEQYF. In nucleotides, the CDR3 is TGCGCCAGCAGCCAAGGTCCGTTAGTGGTGACCTACGAGCAGTACTTC.

This clonotype has just a few counts. Just one base apart from a much larger clone, this may be a read error. The chain is built from TRBV5-6 and TRBJ2-7; D gene unclear. The CDR3 runs to 12 residues. CDR1 SGHDT and CDR2 YYEEEE come from the germline V gene. The CDR3 DNA reads as TGTGCCAGCAGCTTGGGTGGCTACGAGCGGTACTTC. Translated, it gives CASSLGGYERYF.

This clonotype was recorded at least ten times. The V gene is TRBV29-1, the J gene TRBJ2-7; 9 bases fit TRBD2. Per germline, CDR1 SQVTM and CDR2 ANQGSEA. The CDR3 runs to 14 residues. V shed 8 bases and J 1 base; nucleotides not matched to a gene: 9. In DNA form, the CDR3 reads TGCAGCCCGTCCGGGCGGGAGGGTTCCTACGAGCAGTACTTC. Protein sequence: CSPSGREGSYEQYF.

Ten or more counts support this clonotype. The chain recombines TRBV30 with TRBJ2-3, with D unclear. The V gene's germline CDR1 is GTSNPN and CDR2 SVGIG (reference sequence). This CDR3 is built from 13 residues. Trimming stripped 3 bases from V and 6 bases from J, with 13 bases between. The CDR3 here is CAWSYPPGDTQYF. For the CDR3, the DNA is TGTGCCTGGAGCTACCCCCCCGGGGATACGCAGTATTTT.

This clonotype came up many times. The chain has TRBV4-1 and TRBJ1-3; unclear D gene. V lost 1 base to trimming and J lost 0 bases, with 10 bases between them. Germline assignment: CDR1 MGHRA and CDR2 YSYEKL. This CDR3 is built from 16 residues. CDR3 DNA sequence: TGCGCCAGCAGCCAAGTAATGGCTCCCTCTGGAAACACCATATATTTT. Translating it yields CASSQVMAPSGNTIYF.

Notes on this clonotype: Since a much larger clone is just one base distant, this may be a read error. The chain links TRBV28 to TRBJ2-7, with TRBD2 matching 10 bases. The germline CDR1 and CDR2 sequences are MDHEN and SYDVKM. The ends lost 0 bases at V and 12 bases at J; junction bases unmatched: 14. This CDR3 spans 16 amino acids. The CDR3 nucleotides read TGTGCCAGCAGTTTATGGCTAGCGGGAGCGGCGTTAGGGCGGTACTTC. Its translation is CASSLWLAGAALGRYF.

This clonotype appeared many times. The chain couples TRBV5-1 to TRBJ2-3, with 7 bases that match TRBD1. CDR3 size: 15 residues. V was clipped by 0 bases and J by 5 bases; unmatched bases: 6. Germline CDR1 and CDR2: SGHRS and YFSETQ. CDR3 residues: CASSLAGRQGDTQYF. DNA for the CDR3: TGCGCCAGCAGCTTGGCCGGCCGACAGGGAGATACGCAGTATTTT.

The sample holds many counts of this clonotype. CDR3: CASSNPTSAYNEQFF. For the CDR3, the DNA is TGTGCCAGCAGTAACCCGACTAGCGCCTACAATGAGCAGTTCTTC. The rearrangement uses TRBV27 and TRBJ2-1; TRBD2 agrees at 8 bases. Per germline, CDR1 MNHEY and CDR2 SMNVEV (reference sequence). The CDR3 has 15 amino acids. The J segment lost 2 bases and the V segment lost 5 bases, leaving 5 bases of the junction unmatched.